Here is one TCR beta chain with its context. The sample comes from a study of blood T cell repertoires in COVID-19. Whole-study context: Acute-phase and convalescent COVID-19 samples originated in the United States, Italy and Spain. T cells, B-cell-depleted T cells, or PBMCs supplied cDNA or gDNA.

Original processing notes: Reference gene primers were amplified, and this amplification served to estimate nucleated cell counts. TCRdb keeps only in-frame clones here, not all; method: immunoSEQ multiplex PCR. The V and J calls and clone size are taken from that table; D and trimming were inferred from the DNA. The sample shows roughly 250,000 clones, roughly nine tenths of them seen only once. V lost 6 bases and J lost 6; bases outside the gene matches: 12. Germline loops: CDR1 MGHDK, CDR2 SYGVNS. The CDR3 extends over 15 amino acids. The sequence was obtained from a man in his sixties who had recovered from COVID-19. Input material: peripheral blood. The J gene is TRBJ2-5, the V gene TRBV25-1; 8 nucleotides match TRBD2. Here the CDR3 DNA reads TGTGCCAGCAGCTCAACCGGGGGGGCCGACCAGACCCAGTACTTC. It is translated as CASSSTGGADQTQYF.